This TCR beta chain was profiled in a study of blood T cell repertoires in COVID-19. The length of the CDR3 is 13 residues. Germline loops: CDR1 MNHEY, CDR2 SVGEGT. Trimming took 2 bases from V and 8 from J, leaving 12 bases between them. In terms of age and location, participants ranged from roughly 18 to 100 years and lived in roughly 22 US areas. In the source study's methods: Nucleated cell counts were estimated from reference gene primer amplification. This table comes from immunoSEQ multiplex PCR, and its TCRdb copy is limited to in-frame clones, with some not included. V and J calls and clone size follow that table, whereas D and trimming were derived from the DNA. The sample consists of about 170,000 clones, roughly 87% of them appearing once.

Sequencing was done on a sample of PBMCs or T cells enriched from blood (not recorded which). The sequence derives from a human donor with acute COVID-19. The donor label of this sample is uncertain. The chain employs TRBV6-2 or TRBV6-3 and TRBJ1-2; D call uncertain. The chain's CDR3 is CASSYREPGGYTF. As DNA, the CDR3 is TGTGCCAGCAGTTACCGAGAACCGGGAGGCTACACCTTC.